The sequence of this T cell receptor (beta chain) was determined in a study of response to subunit inactivated influenza vaccine. The CDR3 runs to 11 residues. Germline lookup yields CDR1 MDHEN and CDR2 SYDVKM. V was pared by 5 bases and J by 12 bases, with 11 bases between. Overall study findings and caveats: That few new T cells are recruited by each seasonal influenza vaccination was the authors' suggestion.

TCRdb used MiXCR to reprocess the RT-PCR reads, holding one entry per CDR3 protein. Seen here are 450,000 to 600,000 distinct CDR3 sequences, roughly 7.6% observed once, and the top ten hold 10% to 15%. Concerning this clonotype itself: The antigen is unknown.

The chain is built from TRBV28 and TRBJ2-1; tentative D call: TRBD1 (6 bases). This material consisted of PBMCs from blood, taken about 23 months after vaccination. This TCR derives from a man between 50 and 69 years old who received an inactivated influenza vaccine. The DNA of the CDR3 is TGTGCCAGCAGTCCAGGGGACCGGCAGTTCTTC. It encodes CASSPGDRQFF.